This T cell receptor (beta chain) was documented in a study of shared clonotypes between healthy human individuals. Across the study: The donor pool was made up of two women and three men aged 18 to 49.

The table came from immunoSEQ multiplex PCR; TCRdb's copy has only in-frame clones and leaves some out. The data contain approximately 2,000,000 clones, approximately 92% of them singletons. This CDR3 contains 16 residues. V shed 4 bases, J shed 0 bases, and the junction held 9 bases outside the gene matches. The V gene's germline CDR1 is SGHRS and CDR2 YFSETQ. Naive CD8 cells, CD45RO-negative and positively selected for CCR7, excluded terminally differentiated effector memory CD45RA+ cells. The TCR comes from a man aged 18-30 years in good health. Some clones in this sample may be carry-over from other donors' samples. V and J are TRBV5-1 and TRBJ2-7, with 8 bases identical to TRBD1. The sequenced material came from naive CD8+ T cells from PBMCs. The CDR3 DNA is TGCGCCAGCAGCGTCAAGTTAGGGACAGGCTCCTACGAGCAGTACTTC. Protein sequence: CASSVKLGTGSYEQYF.